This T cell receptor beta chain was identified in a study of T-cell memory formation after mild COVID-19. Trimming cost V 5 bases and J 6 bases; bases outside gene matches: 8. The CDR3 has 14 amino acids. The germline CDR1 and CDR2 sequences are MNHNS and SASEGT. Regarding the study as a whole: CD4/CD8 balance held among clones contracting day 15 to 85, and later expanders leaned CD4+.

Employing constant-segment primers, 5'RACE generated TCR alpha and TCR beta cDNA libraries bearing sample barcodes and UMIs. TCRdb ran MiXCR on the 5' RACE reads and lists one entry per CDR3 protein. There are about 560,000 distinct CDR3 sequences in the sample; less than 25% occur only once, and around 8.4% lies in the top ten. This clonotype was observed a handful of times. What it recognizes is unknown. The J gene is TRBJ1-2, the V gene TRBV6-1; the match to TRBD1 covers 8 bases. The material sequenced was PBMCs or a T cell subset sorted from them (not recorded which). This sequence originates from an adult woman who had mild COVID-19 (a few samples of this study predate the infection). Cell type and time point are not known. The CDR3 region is CASSPTRTGHGYTF. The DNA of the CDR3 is TGTGCCAGCAGTCCAACCAGGACAGGGCATGGCTACACCTTC.